The T cell receptor (beta chain) described here comes from a study of shared clonotypes between healthy human individuals. Study-level findings and limits: Tissue TCR repertoires likely differ from these blood-only repertoires. Though the depth was large, rarefaction showed that sorted-subset sequencing was incomplete.

The assay was immunoSEQ multiplex PCR, and TCRdb's table has in-frame clones only and misses some. Of roughly 1,500,000 clones listed, approximately 98.5% are singletons. Comment on this clone: No antigen is known for it.

This CDR3 comprises 13 residues. Looked up from germline, CDR1 is SGDLS and CDR2 is YYNGEE. The ends were cut back, 0 bases at V and 6 bases at J, with 8 bases in the middle. The gene calls are TRBV9 and TRBJ2-3, with D uncertain. The sample consisted of naive CD4+ T cells sorted from blood. This sample's subset: CD45RA+ positively selected. The origin of this receptor is a man younger than 45 in good health. The CDR3 region has the DNA TGTGCCAGCAGCGTAGGAGCGAGGGATACGCAGTATTTT. It encodes CASSVGARDTQYF. The variable domain in full, completed from reference TRBV9 and TRBJ2-3, reads DSGVTQTPKHLITATGQRVTLRCSPRSGDLSVYWYQQSLDQGLQFLIQYYNGEERAKGNILERFSAQQFPDLHSELNLSSLELGDSALYFCASSVGARDTQYFGPGTRLTVL.